These 26 T cell receptor beta chains originate from one sample sequenced in a study of blood T cell repertoires in COVID-19. This table comes from immunoSEQ multiplex PCR, and its TCRdb copy is limited to in-frame clones, with some not included. The repertoire holds about 280,000 clones, around 83% seen once, with roughly 5.3% in the top ten. The sequenced sample consisted of PBMCs or T cells enriched from blood (not recorded which). All receptors derive from a middle-aged man who had been exposed to COVID-19.

This clone is a singleton in its sample. The chain uses TRBV7-9 and TRBJ2-7; weak D call: TRBD1 (6 bases). This CDR3 has 15 amino acids. Trimming removed 10 bases at V and 3 bases at J, with 22 bases between. Germline V gene sequence: CDR1 SEHNR, CDR2 FQNEAQ (reference sequence). CDR3 sequence (DNA): TGTGCCACCGGGTCAGGGGCACAAACATTCTACGAGCAGTACTTC. Its protein is CATGSGAQTFYEQYF.

This clone has a handful of counts. The gene calls are TRBV19 and TRBJ1-2; unclear D gene. Trimming stripped 3 bases from V and 6 bases from J, with 14 bases between. The CDR3 is made up of 14 amino acids. From germline, CDR1 is LNHDA and CDR2 SQIVND (reference sequence). CDR3 in DNA: TGTGCCAGTAGTATCGGCCAGGTCTTGAATGGCTACACCTTC. Translating gives CASSIGQVLNGYTF.

The chain links TRBV20-1 to TRBJ1-2; D gene unclear. Germline loops: CDR1 DFQATT, CDR2 SNEGSKA (reference sequence). Trimming removed 5 bases at V and 6 bases at J, with 7 bases between. This CDR3 has 10 amino acids. The CDR3 loop is CSAARDGYTF. The DNA of the CDR3 is TGCAGTGCTGCGCGGGATGGCTACACCTTC.

The V gene is TRBV5-1, the J gene TRBJ1-1; 10 nucleotides line up with TRBD1. The V segment lost 0 bases and the J segment 5 bases; nucleotides outside the gene matches: 4. This CDR3 is built from 15 residues. CDR1 is SGHRS and CDR2 is YFSETQ in the germline V gene. DNA of the CDR3: TGCGCCAGCAGCTTGGGGGGACAGGGGATAACTGAAGCTTTCTTT. Translating gives CASSLGGQGITEAFF.

V usage is TRBV7-2 and J usage is TRBJ1-1, with D maybe TRBD1 (5 bases). Trimming took off 1 base at V and 0 bases at J, with 9 bases between the two ends. Germline CDR1 is SGHTA and CDR2 is FQGNSA. The CDR3 totals 15 residues. CDR3 nucleotides: TGTGCCAGCAGCTTAGTAAGGGGTGTGAACACTGAAGCTTTCTTT. Residues: CASSLVRGVNTEAFF.

The genes are TRBV6-5 and TRBJ2-1, with 9 bases identical to TRBD2. The CDR3 length is 15 residues. V shed 5 bases, J shed 4 bases, and the junction held 6 bases outside the gene matches. Germline V gene sequence: CDR1 MNHEY, CDR2 SVGAGI. CDR3: CASSLSGSEYNEQFF. CDR3 nucleotides: TGTGCCAGCAGTCTTAGCGGGAGTGAGTACAATGAGCAGTTCTTC.

The gene calls are TRBV6-5 and TRBJ1-3; D is ambiguous. Trimming stripped 11 bases from V and 2 bases from J, with 10 bases between. Germline lookup yields CDR1 MNHEY and CDR2 SVGAGI. This CDR3 comprises 12 residues. In DNA form, the CDR3 reads TGTGCCGCCGCAAGCCCTGGAAACACCATATATTTT. It encodes CAAASPGNTIYF.

This clone has only one observation. The J gene is TRBJ2-7, the V gene TRBV6-5, with unresolved D. CDR1 and CDR2 (germline): MNHEY, SVGAGI. V gave up 6 bases and J gave up 3 bases, with 9 bases separating them. The CDR3 is 12 residues long. The DNA for the CDR3 is TGTGCCAGCAGCGCGCAGGACTACGAGCAGTACTTC. Its protein is CASSAQDYEQYF.

V gene TRBV19 combines with J gene TRBJ1-5, with TRBD1 matching 7 bases. The CDR3 runs to 16 residues. Per germline, CDR1 LNHDA and CDR2 SQIVND (reference sequence). The V gene end was trimmed by 5 bases and the J gene end by 4 bases; junction bases not matched to a gene: 11. CDR3 nucleotide sequence: TGTGCCAGTAGTCCCTATAAGGGGGACAGAAATCAGCCCCAGCATTTT. Translated, it gives CASSPYKGDRNQPQHF.

About this clone itself: Distinct nucleotide sequences in the sample also encode this CDR3. V gene TRBV7-8 combines with J gene TRBJ1-3; D ambiguous. CDR1 is SGHVS, CDR2 FQNEAQ, per germline. The length of the CDR3 is 14 residues. Trimming took 1 base from V and 0 from J, leaving 4 bases between them. The CDR3 is CASSLGGSGNTIYF. Written as DNA, the CDR3 is TGTGCCAGCAGCTTAGGCGGCTCTGGAAACACCATATATTTT.

The V gene is TRBV4-1, the J gene TRBJ2-7; a possible D gene is TRBD2 (7 bases). Trimming shortened V by 6 bases and J by 0 bases, and 18 bases separated the two germline ends. Per germline, CDR1 MGHRA and CDR2 YSYEKL. The CDR3 length is 16 residues. CDR3 nucleotide sequence: TGCGCCAGCAGGGGATTGGGGGGGCGTCTCTCCTACGAGCAGTACTTC. Residues: CASRGLGGRLSYEQYF.

The chain is built from TRBV30 and TRBJ2-6; D unresolved. This CDR3 is built from 15 residues. V was shortened by 5 bases and J by 2 bases, with 13 bases between the two germline ends. Germline-derived CDR1 and CDR2 are GTSNPN and SVGIG (reference sequence). Written as DNA, the CDR3 is TGTGCCTGGGAAAACTGGGCCACTGGGGCCAACGTCCTGACTTTC. Translation gives CAWENWATGANVLTF.

J is TRBJ2-3 and V is TRBV9; perhaps TRBD1 as D (5 bases). The CDR3 length is 15 residues. The V end lost 0 bases, the J end lost 5 bases, and 13 bases lay between the germline ends. Germline lookup yields CDR1 SGDLS and CDR2 YYNGEE. CDR3 sequence reads: CASSVADSSGDTQYF. CDR3 nucleotides: TGTGCCAGCAGCGTAGCAGACAGCTCGGGAGATACGCAGTATTTT.

This rearrangement joins TRBV6-5 to TRBJ2-7; TRBD2 aligns across 9 bases. The CDR3 sequence is 14 residues long. V trimming: 9 bases; J trimming: 3 bases; junction bases outside the gene matches: 9. Germline values: CDR1 MNHEY, CDR2 SVGAGI. CDR3 loop: CASSGRGRDYEQYF. In DNA form, the CDR3 reads TGTGCCAGTTCTGGGCGCGGGAGGGACTACGAGCAGTACTTC.

This chain joins TRBV18 and TRBJ1-2, with TRBD1 identical over 8 bases. The CDR3 sequence is 14 residues long. Germline CDR1 is KGHSH and CDR2 is LQKENI. V was clipped by 1 base and J by 4 bases; unmatched bases: 2. The CDR3 DNA reads as TGTGCCAGCTCACCACTTGACAGGGGCTATGGCTACACCTTC. It specifies CASSPLDRGYGYTF. Supplemented by reference TRBV18 and TRBJ1-2, the full variable domain reads NAGVMQNPRHLVRRRGQEARLRCSPMKGHSHVYWYRQLPEEGLKFMVYLQKENIIDESGMPKERFSAEFPKEGPSILRIQQVVRGDSAAYFCASSPLDRGYGYTFGSGTRLTVV.

V gene TRBV27 combines with J gene TRBJ2-1; no definite D call. This CDR3 has 14 amino acids. V was clipped by 5 bases and J by 0 bases, with 8 bases between them. Germline assignment: CDR1 MNHEY and CDR2 SMNVEV (reference sequence). The CDR3 DNA sequence: TGTGCCAGCAGTCTCCCCTCCTCCTACAATGAGCAGTTCTTC. Translated: CASSLPSSYNEQFF.

The chain uses TRBV27 and TRBJ1-1; 7 bases match TRBD1. The V and J ends lost 10 bases and 8 bases, in that order; junction bases with no gene match: 25. The CDR3 contains 17 residues. Germline V CDR1 and CDR2: MNHEY, SMNVEV (reference sequence). Here the CDR3 reads CATQMVSRGGAEREAFF. The CDR3 DNA follows: TGTGCCACCCAGATGGTAAGCCGAGGGGGCGCTGAGAGGGAAGCTTTCTTT.

J is TRBJ2-6 and V is TRBV5-6, with a tentative D call TRBD2 (5 bases). Trimming shortened V by 6 bases and J by 1 base, and 8 bases separated the two germline ends. The V gene's germline CDR1 is SGHDT and CDR2 YYEEEE. The CDR3 consists of 14 residues. CDR3 sequence: CASMRVSGANVLTF. DNA of the CDR3: TGTGCCAGCATGCGGGTGTCTGGGGCCAACGTCCTGACTTTC.

This sequence joins TRBV29-1 and TRBJ2-7; 10 bases match TRBD1. This CDR3 is 15 amino acids long. V trimming: 4 bases; J trimming: 3 bases; junction bases outside the gene matches: 9. Germline values: CDR1 SQVTM, CDR2 ANQGSEA. CDR3 in amino acids: CSVGHGDRGFYEQYF. The CDR3 bases are TGCAGCGTTGGCCATGGGGACAGGGGATTCTACGAGCAGTACTTC.

V and J are TRBV6-6 and TRBJ1-1; TRBD1 matches at 7 bases. The CDR3 extends over 14 amino acids. J gave up 11 bases and V 2 bases, and 11 bases lay outside the gene matches. The V gene's germline CDR1 is MNHNY and CDR2 SVGAGI (reference sequence). CDR3 residues: CASSYLDRASAAFF. CDR3 DNA sequence: TGTGCCAGCAGTTACCTCGACAGGGCCTCAGCTGCTTTCTTT.

For this clone: The junction shows a germline mismatch at one end, possibly a read error. The CDR3 is CASSLRTSASGYNEQFF. The CDR3 coding sequence is TGTGCTAGCAGCTTAAGAACTTCGGCTAGCGGGTACAATGAGCAGTTCTTC. This chain connects TRBV7-7 to TRBJ2-1; 8 bases agree with TRBD2. The CDR3 has 17 amino acids. Germline loops: CDR1 SSHAT, CDR2 FNYEAQ (reference sequence).

The chain carries TRBV9 and TRBJ2-7; 7 nucleotides agree with TRBD2. With 3 bases clipped from V and 6 bases from J, the junction kept 15 bases outside the gene matches. Looked up from germline, CDR1 is SGDLS and CDR2 is YYNGEE. This CDR3 spans 16 amino acids. The CDR3 loop is CASSARGEGPWGEQYF. In nucleotides, the CDR3 is TGTGCCAGCAGCGCACGAGGGGAGGGTCCCTGGGGCGAGCAGTACTTC.

The CDR3: CASSSHRDSPLHF. CDR3 nucleotides: TGTGCCAGTAGTTCACACAGGGATTCACCCCTCCACTTT. The chain carries TRBV19 and TRBJ1-6; TRBD1 is a possible D gene (6 bases). With 5 bases removed from V and 8 bases from J, the gap between germline ends came to 10 bases. The germline V gene has CDR1 LNHDA and CDR2 SQIVND (reference sequence). CDR3 size: 13 residues.

This clone was seen a single time. The chain couples TRBV30 to TRBJ1-1; no definite D call. The ends were cut back, 8 bases at V and 0 bases at J, with 10 bases in the middle. In germline, CDR1 is GTSNPN, CDR2 SVGIG (reference sequence). The CDR3 has 12 amino acids. Here the CDR3 reads CARNRMNTEAFF. CDR3 coding DNA: TGTGCCCGAAATAGAATGAACACTGAAGCTTTCTTT.

This chain uses TRBV2 with TRBJ1-5; D not resolved. This CDR3 has 16 residues. Germline CDR1 SNHLY, CDR2 FYNNEI. V lost 6 bases and J 0 bases, leaving 15 bases between the germline ends. The CDR3 bases are TGTGCCAGCAGCTCAAGAACCGGGAGTAGCAATCAGCCCCAGCATTTT. This translates into CASSSRTGSSNQPQHF.

There are a few counts of this clone. The V gene is TRBV6-5, the J gene TRBJ2-7, with D perhaps matching TRBD2 (6 bases). The germline V gene encodes CDR1 MNHEY and CDR2 SVGAGI. Trimming pared 6 bases from V and 0 bases from J, leaving 9 bases between. The CDR3 runs to 13 residues. The CDR3 spells CASRGTDSYEQYF. The DNA for the CDR3 is TGTGCCAGCAGGGGGACTGACTCCTACGAGCAGTACTTC.